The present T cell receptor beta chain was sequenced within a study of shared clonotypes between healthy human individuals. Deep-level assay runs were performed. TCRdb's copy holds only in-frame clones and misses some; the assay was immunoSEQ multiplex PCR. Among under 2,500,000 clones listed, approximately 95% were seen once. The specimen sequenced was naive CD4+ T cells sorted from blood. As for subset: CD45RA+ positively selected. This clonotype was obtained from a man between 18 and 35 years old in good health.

In DNA, the CDR3 is TGTGCCAGCCAAGGATCCGGGAATTACGAGCAGTACTTC. Translation gives CASQGSGNYEQYF. This chain joins TRBV28 and TRBJ2-7, with D possibly matching TRBD2 (5 bases). CDR3 size: 13 residues. Looked up from germline, CDR1 is MDHEN and CDR2 is SYDVKM. The V end was cut by 8 bases, the J end by 4 bases, with 15 bases between.